The following is a T cell receptor (beta chain) sequence with its context. The CDR3 sequence is 13 residues long. Deletions cut 4 bases from V and 8 bases from J, with 14 bases between. From germline, CDR1 is MGHRA and CDR2 YSYEKL. The source of the sample is a study of blood T cell repertoires in COVID-19. About the study: T cells, B-cell-depleted T cells, or PBMCs provided the cDNA or gDNA that served as material.

In the original processing: The assay estimated nucleated cells by amplifying reference gene primers. The assay was immunoSEQ multiplex PCR, and TCRdb's table has in-frame clones only and misses some. V and J calls and clone size are given by that table; D and trimming were obtained from the DNA. The sample shows some 400,000 clones, 85% to 90% of them seen only once. Material for sequencing was PBMCs or T cells enriched from blood (not recorded which). This chain links TRBV4-1 with TRBJ1-2, with D hard to call. This TCR was recovered from a man aged 30-40 years who had recovered from COVID-19. The CDR3 region is CASSPKSWAGYTF. The DNA for the CDR3 is TGCGCCAGCAGCCCTAAGAGTTGGGCCGGCTACACCTTC.